This T cell receptor (beta chain) was profiled in a study of T cells in Graves' hyperthyroidism and ophthalmopathy. Broader study findings: Onset of ophthalmopathy came a median around 6.5 months after the model predicted it.

The germline V gene encodes CDR1 SEHNR and CDR2 FQNEAQ (reference sequence). Trimming took 3 bases from V and 5 from J; bases not matched to a gene: 4. The length of the CDR3 is 15 residues. As regards this clonotype: Its matching antigen is unknown.

TCR beta CDR3 regions were amplified from RNA transcripts. Researchers ran a first-round RT-PCR on the TCR CDR3 using the HTBI primer set. One entry per CDR3 protein results from TCRdb running MiXCR on the multiplex PCR reads. This sample has 350,000 to 400,000 distinct CDR3 sequences, with 14% to 15% found just once. This clonotype originated in a woman in her 30s with Graves' hyperthyroidism. The chain combines TRBV7-9 with TRBJ2-5; 12 bases map to TRBD2. Sequenced: blood. The CDR3 protein is CASSLWTSGNETQYF. CDR3 DNA sequence: TGTGCCAGCAGCTTGTGGACTAGCGGGAATGAGACCCAGTACTTC.